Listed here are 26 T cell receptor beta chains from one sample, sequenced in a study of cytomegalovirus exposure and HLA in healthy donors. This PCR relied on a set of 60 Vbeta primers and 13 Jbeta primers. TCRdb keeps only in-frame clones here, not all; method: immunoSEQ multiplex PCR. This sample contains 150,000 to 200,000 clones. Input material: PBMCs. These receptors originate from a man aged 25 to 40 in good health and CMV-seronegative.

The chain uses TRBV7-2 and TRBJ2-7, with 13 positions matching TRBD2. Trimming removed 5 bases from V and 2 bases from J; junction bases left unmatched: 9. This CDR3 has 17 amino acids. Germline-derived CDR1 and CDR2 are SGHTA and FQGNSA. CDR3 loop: CASSPRTSGSSAYEQYF. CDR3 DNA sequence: TGTGCCAGCAGCCCCAGGACTAGCGGGAGCTCAGCCTACGAGCAGTACTTC.

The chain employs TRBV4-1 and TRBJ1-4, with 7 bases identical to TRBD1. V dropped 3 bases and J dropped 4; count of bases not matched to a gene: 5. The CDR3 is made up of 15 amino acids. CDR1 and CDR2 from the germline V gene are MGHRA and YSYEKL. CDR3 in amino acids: CASSQSGTDNEKLFF. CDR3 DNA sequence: TGCGCCAGCAGCCAGTCCGGGACAGATAATGAAAAACTGTTTTTT.

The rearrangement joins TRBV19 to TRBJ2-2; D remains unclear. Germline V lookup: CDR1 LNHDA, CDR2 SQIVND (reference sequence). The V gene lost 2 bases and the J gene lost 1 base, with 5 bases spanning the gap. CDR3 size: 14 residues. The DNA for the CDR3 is TGTGCCAGTAGTATATGGCAGAACACCGGGGAGCTGTTTTTT. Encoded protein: CASSIWQNTGELFF.

DNA of the CDR3: TGTGCCAGCAGCTCACGAGCGGGAGGGGCTAGCTATGAGCAGTTCTTC. Its translation: CASSSRAGGASYEQFF. The V call is TRBV7-6, the J call TRBJ2-1; 10 bases are shared with TRBD2. The trim removed 4 bases at V and 8 bases at J, leaving 11 bases unmatched. The germline V gene encodes CDR1 SGHVS and CDR2 FNYEAQ. The CDR3 runs to 16 residues.

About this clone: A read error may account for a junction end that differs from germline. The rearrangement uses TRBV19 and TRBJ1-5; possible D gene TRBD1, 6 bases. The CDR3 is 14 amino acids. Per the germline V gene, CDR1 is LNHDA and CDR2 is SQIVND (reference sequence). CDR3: CASSMQGWNRPQHF. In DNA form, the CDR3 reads TGTGCCAGTAGTATGCAGGGGTGGAATCGGCCCCAGCATTTT.

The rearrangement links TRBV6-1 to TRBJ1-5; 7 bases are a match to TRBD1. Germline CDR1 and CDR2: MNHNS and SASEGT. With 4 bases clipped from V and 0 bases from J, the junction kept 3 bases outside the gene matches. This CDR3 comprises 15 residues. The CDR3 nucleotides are TGTGCCAGCAGTGCCCGGGACAGTAGCAATCAGCCCCAGCATTTT. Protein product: CASSARDSSNQPQHF.

CDR3 DNA sequence: TGTGCCAGCAGCTCCCCCGGGACTAGCGGGGTTGAAGGGGTCAACGAGCAGTACTTC. Encoded protein: CASSSPGTSGVEGVNEQYF. This rearrangement joins TRBV11-2 to TRBJ2-5, with TRBD2 matching over 13 bases. The J call may be wrong; the DNA end is better matched by TRBJ2-7. Germline CDR1 and CDR2: SGHAT and FQNNGV. This CDR3 has 19 amino acids.

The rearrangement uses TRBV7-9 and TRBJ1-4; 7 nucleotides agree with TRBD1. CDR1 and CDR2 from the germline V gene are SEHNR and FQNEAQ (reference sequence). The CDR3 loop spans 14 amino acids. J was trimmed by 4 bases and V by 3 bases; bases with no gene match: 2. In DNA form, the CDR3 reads TGTGCCAGCAGCTTCGGACAGGATAATGAAAAACTGTTTTTT. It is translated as CASSFGQDNEKLFF.

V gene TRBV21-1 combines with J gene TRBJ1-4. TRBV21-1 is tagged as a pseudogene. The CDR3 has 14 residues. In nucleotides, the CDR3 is TGTGCCAGCAGCACCGGTAGATCGAGGGAAAAACTGTTTTTT. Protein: CASSTGRSREKLFF.

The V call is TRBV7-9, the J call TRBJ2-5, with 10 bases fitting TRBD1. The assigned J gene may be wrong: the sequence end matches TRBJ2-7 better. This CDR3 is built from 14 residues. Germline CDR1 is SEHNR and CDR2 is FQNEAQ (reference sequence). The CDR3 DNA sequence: TGTGCCAGCACCTTGGGACAGGGGCGGAACGAGCAGTACTTC. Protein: CASTLGQGRNEQYF.

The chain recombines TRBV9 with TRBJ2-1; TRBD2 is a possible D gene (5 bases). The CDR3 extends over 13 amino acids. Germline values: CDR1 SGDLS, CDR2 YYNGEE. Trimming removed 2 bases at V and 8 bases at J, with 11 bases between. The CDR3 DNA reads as TGTGCCAGCAGCGTCCAGGTACTAGATGAGCAGTTCTTC. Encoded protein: CASSVQVLDEQFF.

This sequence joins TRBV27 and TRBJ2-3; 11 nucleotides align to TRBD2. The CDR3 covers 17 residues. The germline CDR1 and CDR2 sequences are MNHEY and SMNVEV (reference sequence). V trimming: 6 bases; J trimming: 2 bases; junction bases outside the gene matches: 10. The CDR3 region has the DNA TGTGCCAGCAGGGGCTTTGGACTAGCGGGTTTCACAGATACGCAGTATTTT. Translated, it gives CASRGFGLAGFTDTQYF.

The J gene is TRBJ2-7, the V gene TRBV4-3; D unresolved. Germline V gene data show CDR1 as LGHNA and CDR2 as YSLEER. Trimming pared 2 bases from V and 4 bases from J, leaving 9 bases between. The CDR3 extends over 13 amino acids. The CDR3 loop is CASSQSREYEQYF. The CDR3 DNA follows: TGCGCCAGCAGCCAATCCCGTGAGTACGAGCAGTACTTC.

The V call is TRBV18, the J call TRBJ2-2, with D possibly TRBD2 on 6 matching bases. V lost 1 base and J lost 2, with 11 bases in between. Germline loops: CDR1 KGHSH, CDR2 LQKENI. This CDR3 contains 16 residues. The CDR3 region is CASSPLGGRNTGELFF. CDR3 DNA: TGTGCCAGCTCACCACTTGGAGGGAGAAACACCGGGGAGCTGTTTTTT.

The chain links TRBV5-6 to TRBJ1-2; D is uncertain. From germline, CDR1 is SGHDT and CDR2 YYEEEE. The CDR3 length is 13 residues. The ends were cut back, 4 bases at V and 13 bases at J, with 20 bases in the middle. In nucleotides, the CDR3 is TGTGCCAGCAGCCGAACCGACTCTAGTGAGGGCACCTTC. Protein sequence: CASSRTDSSEGTF.

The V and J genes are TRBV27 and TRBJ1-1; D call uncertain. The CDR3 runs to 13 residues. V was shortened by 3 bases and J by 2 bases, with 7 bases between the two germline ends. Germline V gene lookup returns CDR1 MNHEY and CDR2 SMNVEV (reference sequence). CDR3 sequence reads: CASSFNGNTEAFF. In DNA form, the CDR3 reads TGTGCCAGCAGTTTTAACGGTAACACTGAAGCTTTCTTT.

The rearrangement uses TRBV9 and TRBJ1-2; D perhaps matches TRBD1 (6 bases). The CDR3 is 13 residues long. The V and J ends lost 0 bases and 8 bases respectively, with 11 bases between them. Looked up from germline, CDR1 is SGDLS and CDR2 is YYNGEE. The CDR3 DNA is TGTGCCAGCAGCGTAGTGGGGGCGGGCGGCTACACCTTC. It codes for CASSVVGAGGYTF.

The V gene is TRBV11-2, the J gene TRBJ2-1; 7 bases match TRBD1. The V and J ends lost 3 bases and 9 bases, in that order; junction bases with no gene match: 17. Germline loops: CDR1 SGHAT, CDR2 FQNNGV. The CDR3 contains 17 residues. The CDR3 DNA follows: TGTGCCAGCAGCTTTAGGGGGCGGAGGTGGACGGGGCGTGAGCAGTTCTTC. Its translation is CASSFRGRRWTGREQFF.

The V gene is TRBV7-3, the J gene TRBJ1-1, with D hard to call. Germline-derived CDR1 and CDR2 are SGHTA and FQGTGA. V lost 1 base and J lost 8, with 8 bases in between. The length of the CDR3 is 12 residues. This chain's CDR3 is CASSLNGEEAFF. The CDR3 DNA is TGTGCCAGCAGCTTAAACGGGGAAGAAGCTTTCTTT.

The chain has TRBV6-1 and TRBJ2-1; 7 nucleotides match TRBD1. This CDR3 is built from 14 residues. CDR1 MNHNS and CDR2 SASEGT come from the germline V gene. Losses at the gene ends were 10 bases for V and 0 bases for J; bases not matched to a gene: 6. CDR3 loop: CATATGSSYNEQFF. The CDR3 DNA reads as TGTGCCACCGCGACAGGGAGCTCCTACAATGAGCAGTTCTTC.

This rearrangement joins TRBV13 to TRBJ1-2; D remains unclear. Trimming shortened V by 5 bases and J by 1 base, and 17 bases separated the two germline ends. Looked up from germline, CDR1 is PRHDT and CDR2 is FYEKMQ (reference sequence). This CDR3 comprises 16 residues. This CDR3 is CASSGLSTTVNYGYTF. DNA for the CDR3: TGTGCCAGCAGCGGGCTGAGCACAACCGTTAACTATGGCTACACCTTC.

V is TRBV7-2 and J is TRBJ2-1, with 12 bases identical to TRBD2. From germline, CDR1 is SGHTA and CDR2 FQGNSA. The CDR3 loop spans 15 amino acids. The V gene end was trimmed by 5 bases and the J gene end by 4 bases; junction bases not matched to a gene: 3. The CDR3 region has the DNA TGTGCCAGCAGCATTGGACTAGCGGGATACAATGAGCAGTTCTTC. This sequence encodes CASSIGLAGYNEQFF.

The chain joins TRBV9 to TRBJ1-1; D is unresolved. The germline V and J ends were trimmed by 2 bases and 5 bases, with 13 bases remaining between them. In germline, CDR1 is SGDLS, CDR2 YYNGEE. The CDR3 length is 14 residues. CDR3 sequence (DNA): TGTGCCAGCAGCGTGGGCGGGGTACGGACTGAAGCTTTCTTT. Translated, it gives CASSVGGVRTEAFF.

In nucleotides, the CDR3 is TGTGCCAGCAGAAAACAGGGGGCTTCTCGAAACACCATATATTTT. Translating gives CASRKQGASRNTIYF. The rearrangement links TRBV28 to TRBJ1-3, with 9 bases identical to TRBD1. Trimming at V came to 6 bases and at J to 5 bases, leaving 8 bases not matched to a gene. Germline V lookup: CDR1 MDHEN, CDR2 SYDVKM. The CDR3 loop spans 15 amino acids.

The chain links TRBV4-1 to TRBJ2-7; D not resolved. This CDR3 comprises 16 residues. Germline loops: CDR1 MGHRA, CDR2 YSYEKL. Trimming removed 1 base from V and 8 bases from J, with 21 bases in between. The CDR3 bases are TGCGCCAGCAGCCAAGTACTGGCCAGACAAGATATACAGCAGTACTTC. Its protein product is CASSQVLARQDIQQYF.

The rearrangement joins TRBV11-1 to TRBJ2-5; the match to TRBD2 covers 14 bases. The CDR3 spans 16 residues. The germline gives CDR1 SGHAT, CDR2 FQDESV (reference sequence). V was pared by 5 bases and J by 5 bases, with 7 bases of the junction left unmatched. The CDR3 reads CASSPGLAGEGETQYF. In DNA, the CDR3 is TGTGCCAGCAGCCCGGGACTAGCGGGAGAAGGGGAGACCCAGTACTTC.